This T cell receptor beta chain is drawn from a study of Ad26.COV2.S vaccination and SARS-CoV-2 variants. Across the study: Administration of Ad26.COV2.S was intramuscular, either once or twice 56 days apart. Study results and limitations: Spike-specific TCR breadth was greater after Ad26.COV2.S than placebo.

Profiled with immunoSEQ multiplex PCR; TCRdb holds only in-frame clones, not every one. The sample consists of about 320,000 clones, 85% to 90% of them appearing once. As regards this clone: Its antigen is as yet unknown.

The treatment: 15 to 20 received Ad26.COV2.S at low or high dose, single or two shots; a few received placebo; per-sample allocation not given. All samples were drawn on day 63, counting from the first vaccine or placebo injection. This adult donor, from Boston, was 18-55 years old. Ad26 vector vaccine expressed Wuhan-strain SARS-CoV-2 spike. The CDR3 consists of 16 residues. V dropped 0 bases and J dropped 5; count of bases not matched to a gene: 6. CDR1 SGDLS and CDR2 YYNGEE come from the germline V gene. The gene calls are TRBV9 and TRBJ2-3; 10 positions match TRBD1. Here the sequenced sample was peripheral blood, taken in a trial of Ad26.COV2.S vaccine versus placebo. This receptor was obtained from a person between 18 and 59 years old who received the Ad26.COV2.S COVID-19 vaccine or a placebo. The CDR3 sequence: CASSVGGTGVIDTQYF. CDR3 DNA: TGTGCCAGCAGCGTAGGGGGGACAGGGGTAATAGATACGCAGTATTTT.